The rows below give T cell receptor beta chains drawn from one sample of a study of neurological immune-mediated disorders. TCRdb fed the 5' RACE reads into MiXCR, producing one record per CDR3 protein. The sample lists about 120,000 distinct CDR3 sequences; roughly 3.1% were seen once. The specimen sequenced was PBMCs. These receptors originate from a woman aged 25-40 years with multiple sclerosis. Each CDR3 is given with its conserved first and last residue. The D gene is left open where the match is weak. Expanded clones are given a class, and other clones once, few, many or no size at all.

many	TRBJ2-1	TRBD2	TRBV5-1	TGCGCCAGCAGCCCCGCGGCGGGAGGTTACAATGAGCAGTTCTTC	CASSPAAGGYNEQFF
NA	TRBJ2-2	TRBD1	TRBV24-1	TGTGCCACCAGTGATTCCGGGACAGGGGGGAACACCGGGGAGCTGTTTTTT	CATSDSGTGGNTGELFF
many	TRBJ2-6	NA	TRBV12-3/TRBV12-4	TGTGCCAGCAGTCTTAGAAGTTCTGGGGCCAACGTCCTGACTTTC	CASSLRSSGANVLTF
many	TRBJ2-2	NA	TRBV7-2	TGTGCCAGCAGCTTAGCGGTGTTGAACACCGGGGAGCTGTTTTTT	CASSLAVLNTGELFF
many	TRBJ2-1	TRBD2	TRBV29-1	TGCAGCGTTACACCCGGCGGGGGGTTCAATGAGCAGTTCTTC	CSVTPGGGFNEQFF
many	TRBJ1-6	TRBD1	TRBV4-1	TGCGCCAGCAGCCAACGGACAGGGGGGATATCACCCCTCCACTTT	CASSQRTGGISPLHF
NA	TRBJ2-1	NA	TRBV7-9	TGTGCCAGCAGCTTAGGGGTCCGGGGAAATGAGCAGTTCTTC	CASSLGVRGNEQFF
many	TRBJ1-6	NA	TRBV7-2	TGTGCCAGCAGCTTACGCGCGGGTGACTATAATTCACCCCTCCACTTT	CASSLRAGDYNSPLHF
many	TRBJ2-1	NA	TRBV20-1	TGCAGTGCTAGGGGGACCGGGACCATCTCCTACAATGAGCAGTTCTTC	CSARGTGTISYNEQFF
many	TRBJ1-3	NA	TRBV12-3/TRBV12-4	TGTGCCAGCAACGAATTGGACAGCATAGTCTCTGGAAACACCATATATTTT	CASNELDSIVSGNTIYF
many	TRBJ2-1	NA	TRBV6-6	TGTGCCAGCAGTTACGGTCTGGCTAACGAGCAGTTCTTC	CASSYGLANEQFF
many	TRBJ2-7	TRBD1	TRBV7-8	TGTGCCAGCAGCTTACGACGGGACAGGGGGTACGAGCAGTACTTC	CASSLRRDRGYEQYF
many	TRBJ1-2	NA	TRBV9	TGTGCCAGCAGCGCCCCTCGGGAGGGTGTTAGCTATGGCTACACCTTC	CASSAPREGVSYGYTF
many	TRBJ2-2	TRBD2	TRBV10-2	TGCGCCAGCAACCCTAGCGGGGACACCGGGGAGCTGTTTTTT	CASNPSGDTGELFF
many	TRBJ1-5	NA	TRBV20-1	TGCAGTGCTAGATCGGGAGGGCGGCATCAGCCCCAGCATTTT	CSARSGGRHQPQHF
many	TRBJ1-1	TRBD1	TRBV5-1	TGCGCCAGCAGCTCGACCCAGGGGGGGGGTGAAGCTTTCTTT	CASSSTQGGGEAFF
NA	TRBJ1-6	TRBD1	TRBV27	TGTGCCAGCAGTTCCCGACAGGGATCGAATAATTCACCCCTCCACTTT	CASSSRQGSNNSPLHF
NA	TRBJ2-3	NA	TRBV20-1	TGTAGTGCGCGGACTAACGGGAGCAGAGATACGCAGTATTTT	CSARTNGSRDTQYF
NA	TRBJ1-1	TRBD1	TRBV5-1	TGCGCCAGCAGCTTCGACTCGGGACAGCGGAACACTGAAGCTTTCTTT	CASSFDSGQRNTEAFF
many	TRBJ1-5	NA	TRBV5-1	TGCGCCAGCAGCTTGGCCCCATCAATGGACAGCACTAATCAGCCCCAGCATTTT	CASSLAPSMDSTNQPQHF
many	TRBJ2-1	NA	TRBV6-5	TGTGCCAGCAGTTACTCGACCGGGATCCTATACAATGAGCAGTTCTTC	CASSYSTGILYNEQFF
many	TRBJ2-7	TRBD1	TRBV7-9	TGTGCCAGCAGCGAGCGGACAGGGGACGAGCAGTACTTC	CASSERTGDEQYF
many	TRBJ2-7	TRBD2	TRBV7-9	TGTGCCAGCAGATGGACTAGCGGGACCGGCGAGCAGTACTTC	CASRWTSGTGEQYF
few	TRBJ2-2	TRBD2	TRBV11-2	TGTGCCAGCGTAAACACCGGGACTAGCGGAAAAGGGGAGCTGTTTTTT	CASVNTGTSGKGELFF
many	TRBJ1-4	NA	TRBV10-3	TGTGCCATCAGTGACCCGGGGGGGCACGAAAAACTGTTTTTT	CAISDPGGHEKLFF
many	TRBJ2-5	TRBD2	TRBV7-2	TGTGCCAGCAGCTTAGCGAGGCTAGCGGGAGGAGAGACCCAGTACTTC	CASSLARLAGGETQYF
many	TRBJ1-2	NA	TRBV10-3	TGTGCCATCAGTGAAAAAGTCAGCTATGGCTACACCTTC	CAISEKVSYGYTF
many	TRBJ1-2	NA	TRBV10-2	TGCGCCAGCCGACCCCGGGGAACCTATGGCTACACCTTC	CASRPRGTYGYTF
many	TRBJ2-1	NA	TRBV30	TGTGCCTGTGAACTCGATGAGCAGTTCTTC	CACELDEQFF